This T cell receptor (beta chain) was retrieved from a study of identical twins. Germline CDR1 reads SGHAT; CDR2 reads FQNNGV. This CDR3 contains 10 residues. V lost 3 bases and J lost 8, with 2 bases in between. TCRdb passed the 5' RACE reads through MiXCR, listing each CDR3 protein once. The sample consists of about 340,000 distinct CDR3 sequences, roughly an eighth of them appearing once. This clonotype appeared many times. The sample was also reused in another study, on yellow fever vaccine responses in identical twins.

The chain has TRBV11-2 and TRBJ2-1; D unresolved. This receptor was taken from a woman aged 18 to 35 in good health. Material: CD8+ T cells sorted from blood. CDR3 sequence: CASSFHEQFF. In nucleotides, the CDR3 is TGTGCCAGCAGCTTCCATGAGCAGTTCTTC. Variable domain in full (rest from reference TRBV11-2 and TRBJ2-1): EAGVAQSPRYKIIEKRQSVAFWCNPISGHATLYWYQQILGQGPKLLIQFQNNGVVDDSQLPKDRFSAERLKGVDSTLKIQPAKLEDSAVYLCASSFHEQFFGPGTRLTVL.